The following is a T cell receptor (beta chain) sequence with its context. The record originates from a study of blood T cell repertoires in COVID-19. Turning to the study itself: Specimens from acute and convalescent COVID-19 originated in the United States, Italy and Spain.

Original data processing: Reference gene primer amplification in the assay estimated nucleated cell counts. Sequenced by immunoSEQ multiplex PCR; TCRdb stores in-frame clones only, minus some. Clone size and V and J calls were adopted from that table, with D and trimming inferred from the DNA. The data hold about 270,000 clones, with 85% to 90% observed a single time. The CDR3 is 13 amino acids. Germline V gene lookup returns CDR1 SGDLS and CDR2 YYNGEE. Trimming took 5 bases from V and 5 from J, leaving 8 bases between them. Input material: PBMCs or T cells enriched from blood (not recorded which). V is TRBV9 and J is TRBJ1-6; the D is unclear. The receptor was isolated from a woman in her fifties or sixties who had recovered from COVID-19. DNA for the CDR3: TGTGCCAGCAGATCAGGAAATAATTCACCCCTCCACTTT. Its protein is CASRSGNNSPLHF.